These 24 T cell receptor beta chains came from one sample sequenced in a study of blood T cell repertoires in COVID-19. TCRdb keeps only in-frame clones here, not all; method: immunoSEQ multiplex PCR. The sample lists nearly 200,000 clones; about 88% were seen once. The sample consisted of peripheral blood. The source of these receptors is a woman in her thirties or forties who had recovered from COVID-19.

This chain joins TRBV2 and TRBJ2-5; 15 bases match TRBD2. J gave up 3 bases and V 5 bases, and 10 bases lay outside the gene matches. Germline CDR1 is SNHLY and CDR2 is FYNNEI. The CDR3 totals 18 residues. The CDR3 sequence: CASSSGLAGGFAEETQYF. Here the CDR3 DNA reads TGTGCCAGCAGTTCCGGACTAGCGGGAGGGTTTGCTGAAGAGACCCAGTACTTC.

The CDR3 nucleotides are TGTGCCAGCAGCGTAGGACAGGACCTTACCTACGAGCAGTACTTC. It translates to CASSVGQDLTYEQYF. The chain joins TRBV9 to TRBJ2-7; possible D gene TRBD1, 6 bases. This CDR3 has 15 residues. The ends were cut back, 0 bases at V and 2 bases at J, with 12 bases in the middle. The V gene's germline CDR1 is SGDLS and CDR2 YYNGEE.

The chain carries TRBV28 and TRBJ1-5; 12 nucleotides agree with TRBD1. The CDR3 consists of 13 residues. V was pared by 9 bases and J by 5 bases, with 2 bases of the junction left unmatched. Germline V CDR1 and CDR2: MDHEN, SYDVKM. DNA of the CDR3: TGTGCCAGTGGGACAGGGGGCTATCAGCCCCAGCATTTT. Translating gives CASGTGGYQPQHF. The full variable domain, with the rest looked up from reference TRBV28 and TRBJ1-5, is DVKVTQSSRYLVKRTGEKVFLECVQDMDHENMFWYRQDPGLGLRLIYFSYDVKMKEKGDIPEGYSVSREKKERFSLILESASTNQTSMYLCASGTGGYQPQHFGDGTRLSIL.

The V gene is TRBV19, the J gene TRBJ2-7, with D perhaps TRBD1 (6 bases). V lost 5 bases and J lost 3, with 17 bases in between. Germline values: CDR1 LNHDA, CDR2 SQIVND (reference sequence). The CDR3 loop spans 15 amino acids. The CDR3 is CASSSGTVGHYEQYF. The DNA of the CDR3 is TGTGCCAGTAGTTCCGGGACGGTGGGACACTACGAGCAGTACTTC.

The chain employs TRBV2 and TRBJ2-2; 7 bases align to TRBD2. The V and J ends lost 0 bases and 6 bases, in that order; junction bases with no gene match: 4. CDR1 is SNHLY, CDR2 FYNNEI, per germline. The CDR3 runs to 15 residues. CDR3: CASSEALGRAGELFF. CDR3 nucleotides: TGTGCCAGCAGTGAAGCGCTTGGGAGGGCCGGGGAGCTGTTTTTT.

This clone came up once. The chain recombines TRBV20-1 with TRBJ1-6; tentatively, D is TRBD1 (5 bases). The germline V and J ends were trimmed by 6 bases and 4 bases, with 13 bases remaining between them. This CDR3 contains 14 residues. CDR1 is DFQATT and CDR2 is SNEGSKA in the germline V gene (reference sequence). The CDR3 DNA sequence: TGCAGTGCCAGTGGGGGGGTGTATAATTCACCCCTCCACTTT. As protein: CSASGGVYNSPLHF.

This sequence joins TRBV3-1 (or the pseudogene TRBV3-2) and TRBJ1-4; possibly TRBD1 for D (6 bases). In germline, CDR1 is LGHDT, CDR2 YNNKEL (reference sequence). The V end lost 2 bases, the J end lost 8 bases, and 9 bases lay between the germline ends. This CDR3 is 13 amino acids long. Here the CDR3 reads CASSQLQGEKLFF. The CDR3 region has the DNA TGTGCCAGCAGCCAACTGCAGGGGGAAAAACTGTTTTTT.

The rearrangement uses TRBV5-4 and TRBJ2-3; 9 positions agree with TRBD1. Trimming cost V 4 bases and J 2 bases; bases outside gene matches: 14. The CDR3 totals 18 residues. Germline CDR1 is SGHNT and CDR2 is YYREEE (reference sequence). The CDR3 here is CASSPFDTGTGITDTQYF. The CDR3, as DNA: TGTGCCAGCAGCCCCTTCGATACCGGGACAGGGATCACAGATACGCAGTATTTT. Looking up the rest from reference TRBV5-4 and TRBJ2-3 gives the full variable domain: ETGVTQSPTHLIKTRGQQVTLRCSSQSGHNTVSWYQQALGQGPQFIFQYYREEENGRGNFPPRFSGLQFPNYSSELNVNALELDDSALYLCASSPFDTGTGITDTQYFGPGTRLTVL.

The chain employs TRBV7-6 and TRBJ1-5; D unclear. The ends were cut back, 2 bases at V and 4 bases at J, with 6 bases in the middle. Germline V lookup: CDR1 SGHVS, CDR2 FNYEAQ. The CDR3 has 13 residues. CDR3 in amino acids: CASSLQKNQPQHF. The CDR3 DNA follows: TGTGCCAGCAGCTTACAGAAGAATCAGCCCCAGCATTTT.

The rearrangement uses TRBV30 and TRBJ2-2, with TRBD2 matching over 12 bases. With 1 base clipped from V and 5 bases from J, the junction kept 5 bases outside the gene matches. The CDR3 has 16 residues. CDR1 and CDR2 (germline): GTSNPN, SVGIG (reference sequence). The CDR3 DNA is TGTGCCTGGAGTGGACTAGCGGGAGAAGGTACCGGGGAGCTGTTTTTT. Its protein product is CAWSGLAGEGTGELFF.

CDR3 residues: CASSLGQAGELFF. CDR3 DNA: TGTGCCAGCAGCTTAGGACAGGCCGGGGAGCTGTTTTTT. The gene calls are TRBV7-3 and TRBJ2-2, with TRBD1 matching over 7 bases. Germline V CDR1 and CDR2: SGHTA, FQGTGA. V was clipped by 2 bases and J by 6 bases; unmatched bases: 0. The CDR3 runs 13 residues. Looking up the rest from reference TRBV7-3 and TRBJ2-2 gives the full variable domain: GAGVSQTPSNKVTEKGKYVELRCDPISGHTALYWYRQSLGQGPEFLIYFQGTGAADDSGLPNDRFFAVRPEGSVSTLKIQRTERGDSAVYLCASSLGQAGELFFGEGSRLTVL.

The chain joins TRBV12-3 or TRBV12-4 to TRBJ2-5, with D uncertain. CDR3 length equals 13 residues. V dropped 5 bases and J dropped 1 base, with 8 bases sitting between them. Here the CDR3 DNA reads TGTGCCAGCAGTCCATTCAGCCAAGAGACCCAGTACTTC. It translates to CASSPFSQETQYF.

This clone appeared many times. This CDR3 reads CASTALRLRVNTGELFF. The CDR3 nucleotides read TGTGCCAGTACCGCTTTACGTTTGCGGGTGAACACCGGGGAGCTGTTTTTT. The V and J genes are TRBV19 and TRBJ2-2; tentatively, D is TRBD2 (5 bases). The ends were cut back, 7 bases at V and 1 base at J, with 19 bases in the middle. This CDR3 region has 17 residues. The germline CDR1 and CDR2 sequences are LNHDA and SQIVND (reference sequence).

In this sample, this clone turned up once. This chain uses TRBV5-4 with TRBJ2-5, with no clear D. The V end lost 0 bases, the J end lost 5 bases, and 8 bases lay between the germline ends. The CDR3 covers 13 residues. Germline CDR1 and CDR2: SGHNT and YYREEE (reference sequence). CDR3 region: CASSLGWRETQYF. In nucleotides, the CDR3 is TGTGCCAGCAGCTTGGGGTGGCGGGAGACCCAGTACTTC.

This clone was observed once. The rearrangement uses TRBV2 and TRBJ2-7; 8 bases map to TRBD2. Per the germline V gene, CDR1 is SNHLY and CDR2 is FYNNEI. The CDR3 is made up of 15 amino acids. The V segment lost 5 bases and the J segment 2 bases; nucleotides outside the gene matches: 8. The CDR3 here is CASSQSTSGPYEQYF. For the CDR3, the DNA is TGTGCCAGCAGTCAGTCCACTAGCGGACCCTACGAGCAGTACTTC.

The J gene is TRBJ2-7, the V gene TRBV5-6; perhaps TRBD1 as D (5 bases). The ends were cut back, 0 bases at V and 4 bases at J, with 14 bases in the middle. The germline CDR1 and CDR2 sequences are SGHDT and YYEEEE. The CDR3 is 15 amino acids. This CDR3 is CASSLGGALYYEQYF. The CDR3 bases are TGTGCCAGCAGCTTGGGTGGGGCACTTTATTACGAGCAGTACTTC. Full variable domain (remainder filled in from reference TRBV5-6 and TRBJ2-7): DAGVTQSPTHLIKTRGQQVTLRCSPKSGHDTVSWYQQALGQGPQFIFQYYEEEERQRGNFPDRFSGHQFPNYSSELNVNALLLGDSALYLCASSLGGALYYEQYFGPGTRLTVT.

This chain's CDR3 is CVRSFLGLAGGYNEQFF. CDR3 nucleotide sequence: TGTGTCAGAAGCTTCCTGGGCCTAGCGGGAGGTTATAATGAGCAGTTCTTC. This chain links TRBV7-5 with TRBJ2-1; TRBD2 reflects the table's D call only, with no check against the DNA. TRBV7-5 is classified as a pseudogene. The CDR3 runs 17 residues.

The rearrangement links TRBV12-5 to TRBJ1-3; D remains unclear. The CDR3 is 14 amino acids. Per the germline V gene, CDR1 is LGHNT and CDR2 is FRNRAP. V gave up 7 bases and J gave up 0 bases, with 10 bases separating them. In DNA, the CDR3 is TGTGCTAGTGCCACAGAGATCTCTGGAAACACCATATATTTT. Translated: CASATEISGNTIYF.

This clone appeared once. The J gene is TRBJ2-7, the V gene TRBV27; the match to TRBD2 covers 9 bases. The germline gives CDR1 MNHEY, CDR2 SMNVEV (reference sequence). CDR3 length: 14 amino acids. Trimming cost V 4 bases and J 3 bases; bases outside gene matches: 4. As DNA, the CDR3 is TGTGCCAGCAGTTCCGCTAGCGGGGTCTACGAGCAGTACTTC. Residues: CASSSASGVYEQYF.

The V and J genes are TRBV30 and TRBJ1-1; D not certain. The CDR3 runs 12 residues. V was clipped by 4 bases and J by 1 base, with 7 bases between them. Germline values: CDR1 GTSNPN, CDR2 SVGIG (reference sequence). CDR3 loop: CAWNPGNTEAFF. The DNA of the CDR3 is TGTGCCTGGAACCCGGGGAACACTGAAGCTTTCTTT.

The chain joins TRBV5-1 to TRBJ2-5; tentatively, D is TRBD1 (5 bases). CDR1 is SGHRS and CDR2 is YFSETQ in the germline V gene. Trimming took off 1 base at V and 3 bases at J, with 13 bases between the two ends. The CDR3 runs 15 residues. The CDR3 region has the DNA TGCGCCAGCAGCTTGCTGCTGACAGCCGAAGAGACCCAGTACTTC. Encoded protein: CASSLLLTAEETQYF.

This clone was counted once. V is TRBV2 and J is TRBJ2-6; D perhaps matches TRBD2 (5 bases). The length of the CDR3 is 16 residues. The V gene lost 8 bases and the J gene lost 2 bases, with 16 bases spanning the gap. In germline, CDR1 is SNHLY, CDR2 FYNNEI. Here the CDR3 reads CASEVRGIPGANVLTF. The CDR3 DNA reads as TGTGCCAGCGAAGTTCGAGGGATACCTGGGGCCAACGTCCTGACTTTC.

The chain links TRBV5-1 to TRBJ1-1; 7 nucleotides match TRBD1. Per germline, CDR1 SGHRS and CDR2 YFSETQ. J was trimmed by 1 base and V by 4 bases; bases with no gene match: 10. The CDR3 is 16 amino acids. This CDR3 reads CASSPLSGQRNTEAFF. As DNA, the CDR3 is TGCGCCAGCAGCCCACTTTCGGGACAGAGGAACACTGAAGCTTTCTTT.

The gene calls are TRBV6-2 or TRBV6-3 and TRBJ2-3; D not certain. Deletions cut 1 base from V and 2 bases from J, with 7 bases between. Looked up from germline, CDR1 is MNHEY and CDR2 is SVGEGT. The CDR3 is made up of 14 amino acids. CDR3: CASSYLRNTDTQYF. CDR3 bases: TGTGCCAGCAGTTACTTGCGGAACACAGATACGCAGTATTTT.